These 9 T cell receptor beta chains share one sample of origin, sequenced in a study of tumor-infiltrating lymphocytes in primary liver carcinoma. Reverse transcription of about 500 ng total RNA with a constant-region primer produced TCR beta cDNA. TCR beta libraries came from three nested multiplex PCR rounds using slightly modified ARM-PCR. TRBV1-TRBV30 forward and Cbeta reverse primers drove the first two roughly 10-cycle rounds. TCRdb called the multiplex PCR reads again in MiXCR, with one record for every CDR3 protein. The sample includes under 90,000 distinct CDR3 sequences, more than 65% of them seen just once. Co-extracting RNA and DNA was done with roughly 17-32 mg of unsorted bulk tissue as input. Sequenced: liver tumor tissue from sampling region 1. Subset denoted: tumor region T1, superior pole. These receptors all come from a man in his forties or fifties with primary liver carcinoma and hepatitis B virus infection.

The chain couples TRBV12-3 or TRBV12-4 to TRBJ2-1, with 9 bases identical to TRBD1. Trimming took 8 bases from V and 5 from J; bases not matched to a gene: 7. This CDR3 region has 14 residues. The CDR3 is CASCGTGINNEQFF. For the CDR3, the DNA is TGTGCCAGCTGTGGGACAGGGATAAACAATGAGCAGTTCTTC.

Notes on this clonotype: A much larger clone differs by one base, so this may be a read error. The chain has TRBV30 and TRBJ2-3, with 9 bases lining up with TRBD1. Germline V lookup: CDR1 GTSNPN, CDR2 SVGIG (reference sequence). J lost 5 bases, V lost 3 bases, and 6 bases had no gene match. The CDR3 has 14 residues. Written as DNA, the CDR3 is TGTGCCTGGAGGTTAACAGGGGGCGTAGATACGCAGTATTTT. Its translation: CAWRLTGGVDTQYF.

Notes on this clonotype: Sequence at one end of the junction differs from germline and may be a read error. The chain couples TRBV6-5 to TRBJ2-7, with 8 bases aligning to TRBD1. CDR1 and CDR2 from the germline V gene are MNHEY and SVGAGI. The CDR3 covers 14 residues. CDR3 in DNA: TGTGCCAGCAGTTACACCGAGACAGGGGCCGAGCGGTACTTC. It is translated as CASSYTETGAERYF.

As for this clonotype: Sequence at one end of the junction differs from germline and may be a read error. The DNA for the CDR3 is TGTGCCAGCACCGCGCAGGGGGAAGCCTACGAGCGGTACTTC. It is translated as CASTAQGEAYERYF. This chain uses TRBV28 with TRBJ2-7; 7 positions agree with TRBD1. The CDR3 length is 14 residues. CDR1 MDHEN and CDR2 SYDVKM come from the germline V gene.

The chain carries TRBV11-2 and TRBJ1-1; D possibly corresponds to TRBD1 (5 bases). The CDR3 contains 17 residues. CDR1 SGHAT and CDR2 FQNNGV come from the germline V gene. V was clipped by 5 bases and J by 8 bases, with 27 bases between them. CDR3 sequence reads: CASSRMGGLGFGIEAFF. DNA for the CDR3: TGTGCCAGCAGCCGAATGGGGGGACTGGGGTTCGGCATCGAAGCTTTCTTT.

Many counts were recorded for this clonotype. This sequence joins TRBV10-2 and TRBJ2-3; 9 bases fit TRBD2. CDR1 and CDR2 (germline): WSHSY, SAAADI. With 3 bases clipped from V and 6 bases from J, the junction kept 16 bases outside the gene matches. The CDR3 extends over 18 amino acids. The CDR3 spells CASSERDFAGGPGDTQYF. In DNA form, the CDR3 reads TGCGCCAGCAGTGAAAGGGACTTCGCGGGAGGGCCTGGGGATACGCAGTATTTT.

This chain connects TRBV29-1 to TRBJ2-2, with D perhaps matching TRBD1 or TRBD2 (5 bases each). CDR1 SQVTM and CDR2 ANQGSEA come from the germline V gene. The V end was cut by 2 bases, the J end by 11 bases, with 24 bases between. The CDR3 loop spans 16 amino acids. CDR3 residues: CSVEISGVANTGELFF. The CDR3, as DNA: TGCAGCGTTGAAATTAGTGGGGTAGCGAACACAGGTGAGCTGTTTTTT.

The V gene is TRBV2, the J gene TRBJ2-1, with TRBD2 identical over 8 bases. The V segment lost 7 bases and the J segment 7 bases; nucleotides outside the gene matches: 6. Germline CDR1 SNHLY, CDR2 FYNNEI. CDR3 length: 13 residues. CDR3 in amino acids: CASNSGNGNEQFF. The CDR3 DNA is TGTGCCAGCAATAGCGGGAATGGTAATGAGCAGTTCTTC.

The sample holds many counts of this clonotype. The chain recombines TRBV14 with TRBJ2-7; D is unresolved. Germline CDR1 SGHDN, CDR2 FVKESK. This CDR3 is built from 12 residues. The V and J ends lost 0 bases and 8 bases respectively, with 8 bases between them. The CDR3 protein is CASSQDGAKQYF. The CDR3 nucleotides are TGTGCCAGCAGCCAAGACGGAGCGAAGCAGTACTTC. The entire variable domain, with the rest obtained from reference TRBV14 and TRBJ2-7, is as follows: EAGVTQFPSHSVIEKGQTVTLRCDPISGHDNLYWYRRVMGKEIKFLLHFVKESKQDESGMPNNRFLAERTGGTYSTLKVQPAELEDSGVYFCASSQDGAKQYFGPGTRLTVT.